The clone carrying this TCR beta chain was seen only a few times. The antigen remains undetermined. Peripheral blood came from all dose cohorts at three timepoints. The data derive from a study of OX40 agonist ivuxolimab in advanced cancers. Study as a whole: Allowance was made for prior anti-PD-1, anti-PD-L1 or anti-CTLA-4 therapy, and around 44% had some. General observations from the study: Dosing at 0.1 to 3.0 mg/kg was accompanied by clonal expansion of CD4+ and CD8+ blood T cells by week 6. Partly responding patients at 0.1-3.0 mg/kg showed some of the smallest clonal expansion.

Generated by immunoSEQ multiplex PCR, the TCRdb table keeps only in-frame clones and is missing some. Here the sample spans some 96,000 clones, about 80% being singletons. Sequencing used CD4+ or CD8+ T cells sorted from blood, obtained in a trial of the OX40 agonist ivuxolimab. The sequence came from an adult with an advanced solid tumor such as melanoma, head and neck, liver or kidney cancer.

CDR3 nucleotides: TGTGCCAGCAGCTTGAACCAGGGAGGAATCAACGAGCAGTACTTC. It is translated as CASSLNQGGINEQYF. The chain combines TRBV5-4 with TRBJ2-7, with D possibly being TRBD2 (6 bases). Trimming took off 1 base at V and 5 bases at J, with 16 bases between the two ends. Germline lookup yields CDR1 SGHNT and CDR2 YYREEE (reference sequence). This CDR3 region has 15 residues.